A single sample gave rise to the 28 T cell receptor beta chains below, sequenced in a study of blood T cell repertoires in COVID-19. The assay was immunoSEQ multiplex PCR, and TCRdb's table has in-frame clones only and misses some. This table has hundreds of thousands of clones, around 90% appearing once. Sequencing was performed on peripheral blood. Source of these receptors: a man of 80 years or more with acute or convalescent COVID-19.

CDR3 in DNA: TGTGCCAGTAGTATATTACAGGGGGCGAGGGCTGAAGCTTTCTTT. Its protein product is CASSILQGARAEAFF. This sequence joins TRBV19 and TRBJ1-1; 9 nucleotides match TRBD1. Germline lookup yields CDR1 LNHDA and CDR2 SQIVND (reference sequence). The CDR3 is 15 residues long. The junction had 7 bases not matched to a gene; V was cut back by 2 bases and J by 6 bases.

This clone was seen a handful of times. J is TRBJ1-1 and V is TRBV19, with a tentative D call TRBD1 (5 bases). V was trimmed by 10 bases and J by 9 bases, leaving 15 bases between them. The germline V gene encodes CDR1 LNHDA and CDR2 SQIVND (reference sequence). The CDR3 loop spans 11 amino acids. This CDR3 is CAISSDKKAFF. DNA for the CDR3: TGTGCCATCTCGTCGGACAAGAAAGCTTTCTTT. The whole variable domain, filled in from reference TRBV19 and TRBJ1-1, reads DGGITQSPKYLFRKEGQNVTLSCEQNLNHDAMYWYRQDPGQGLRLIYYSQIVNDFQKGDIAEGYSVSREKKESFPLTVTSAQKNPTAFYLCAISSDKKAFFGQGTRLTVV.

The chain recombines TRBV12-3 or TRBV12-4 with TRBJ2-3; D call uncertain. The V end lost 0 bases, the J end lost 9 bases, and 7 bases lay between the germline ends. The CDR3 runs to 12 residues. The CDR3 DNA follows: TGTGCCAGCAGTTTAGCGCCTACCACGCAGTATTTT. Encoded protein: CASSLAPTTQYF.

This rearrangement joins TRBV6-2 or TRBV6-3 to TRBJ2-1, with a weak D call TRBD1 (6 bases). Trimming left V 6 bases short and J 6 bases short, with 27 bases between. The CDR3 is 18 residues long. Germline lookup yields CDR1 MNHEY and CDR2 SVGEGT. The CDR3 region is CASSPPNRDTAGTNEQFF. The CDR3 DNA sequence: TGTGCCAGCAGCCCTCCGAACCGGGACACGGCGGGTACCAATGAGCAGTTCTTC.

The V call is TRBV5-4, the J call TRBJ2-7, with 10 bases identical to TRBD1. The CDR3 spans 15 residues. The J segment lost 4 bases and the V segment lost 1 base, leaving 5 bases of the junction unmatched. The germline V gene has CDR1 SGHNT and CDR2 YYREEE (reference sequence). CDR3 region: CASSLSGTGVYEQYF. CDR3 in DNA: TGTGCCAGCAGCTTGTCCGGGACAGGGGTTTACGAGCAGTACTTC.

This sequence joins TRBV11-3 and TRBJ2-1; 12 bases agree with TRBD2. This CDR3 contains 15 residues. The V segment lost 3 bases and the J segment 5 bases; nucleotides outside the gene matches: 2. Germline V gene lookup returns CDR1 SGHNT and CDR2 YENEEA. Here the CDR3 reads CASSLTSGSNNEQFF. CDR3 DNA: TGTGCCAGCAGCTTGACTAGCGGGAGTAACAATGAGCAGTTCTTC. The entire variable domain, with the rest obtained from reference TRBV11-3 and TRBJ2-1, is as follows: EAGVVQSPRYKIIEKKQPVAFWCNPISGHNTLYWYLQNLGQGPELLIRYENEEAVDDSQLPKDRFSAERLKGVDSTLKIQPAELGDSAVYLCASSLTSGSNNEQFFGPGTRLTVL.

The V and J genes are TRBV19 and TRBJ1-6; possibly TRBD1 for D (6 bases). Trimming took off 3 bases at V and 10 bases at J, with 13 bases between the two ends. Germline CDR1 is LNHDA and CDR2 is SQIVND (reference sequence). This CDR3 contains 14 residues. CDR3 in amino acids: CASSITAGESPLHF. The CDR3, as DNA: TGTGCCAGTAGTATCACGGCAGGGGAGTCACCCCTCCACTTT.

V usage is TRBV3-1 (or the pseudogene TRBV3-2) and J usage is TRBJ2-1, with 13 bases fitting TRBD2. The germline gives CDR1 LGHDT, CDR2 YNNKEL (reference sequence). V lost 8 bases and J lost 7; bases outside the gene matches: 5. This CDR3 region has 14 residues. CDR3 amino acids: CASRGLAGVNEQFF. The CDR3 nucleotides are TGTGCCAGCCGAGGACTAGCGGGAGTTAATGAGCAGTTCTTC.

This clone occurred once. This rearrangement joins TRBV9 to TRBJ1-2; TRBD1 matches at 10 bases. With 3 bases clipped from V and 6 bases from J, the junction kept 8 bases outside the gene matches. The V gene's germline CDR1 is SGDLS and CDR2 YYNGEE. The length of the CDR3 is 15 residues. CDR3 bases: TGTGCCAGCAGCGGCTATGGGACAGGGGATAATGGCTACACCTTC. The encoded protein is CASSGYGTGDNGYTF.

A remark on this clone: The same CDR3 can be traced to other DNA sequences in this sample. The chain carries TRBV12-3 or TRBV12-4 and TRBJ1-1, with 7 bases aligning to TRBD1. Trimming at V came to 5 bases and at J to 3 bases, leaving 3 bases not matched to a gene. The CDR3 runs to 13 residues. The CDR3 loop reads CASSLGTDTEAFF. The CDR3 region has the DNA TGTGCCAGCAGTCTCGGGACAGACACTGAAGCTTTCTTT.

V usage is TRBV7-2 and J usage is TRBJ1-3, with 8 bases matching TRBD1. With 1 base clipped from V and 4 bases from J, the junction kept 3 bases outside the gene matches. This CDR3 is 15 amino acids long. The V gene's germline CDR1 is SGHTA and CDR2 FQGNSA. The chain's CDR3 is CASSLDRGKGNTIYF. The CDR3 DNA sequence: TGTGCCAGCAGCTTAGACAGGGGGAAGGGAAACACCATATATTTT. Full variable domain (rest looked up from reference TRBV7-2 and TRBJ1-3): GAGVSQSPSNKVTEKGKDVELRCDPISGHTALYWYRQSLGQGLEFLIYFQGNSAPDKSGLPSDRFSAERTGGSVSTLTIQRTQQEDSAVYLCASSLDRGKGNTIYFGEGSWLTVV.

In this sample, this clone turned up a few times. This rearrangement joins TRBV5-4 to TRBJ1-1; the match to TRBD1 covers 7 bases. This CDR3 is 17 amino acids long. The J segment lost 4 bases and the V segment lost 3 bases, leaving 15 bases of the junction unmatched. Germline V lookup: CDR1 SGHNT, CDR2 YYREEE (reference sequence). In nucleotides, the CDR3 is TGTGCCAGCAGCTCATTTGCGACCCGGGACAGTATCACTGAAGCTTTCTTT. Its protein is CASSSFATRDSITEAFF.

Here the CDR3 reads CASSTGARLEVDEQYF. The CDR3 DNA reads TGTGCCAGCAGTACCGGGGCCCGACTAGAGGTTGACGAGCAGTACTTC. The chain carries TRBV6-2 or TRBV6-3 and TRBJ2-7, with D maybe TRBD2 (6 bases). The CDR3 has 16 residues. Germline CDR1 and CDR2: MNHEY and SVGEGT. V shed 5 bases and J shed 5 bases, with 22 bases lying between them.

V usage is TRBV3-1 (or the pseudogene TRBV3-2) and J usage is TRBJ1-1; D not certain. Germline V gene data show CDR1 as LGHDT and CDR2 as YNNKEL (reference sequence). There are 13 residues in the CDR3. V lost 4 bases and J lost 7, with 13 bases in between. The CDR3 is CASSPPLTNEAFF. In DNA, the CDR3 is TGTGCCAGCAGCCCCCCCTTGACTAATGAAGCTTTCTTT.

This clone was counted once. The chain couples TRBV7-2 to TRBJ2-7, with TRBD2 matching over 7 bases. The CDR3 is made up of 12 amino acids. In germline, CDR1 is SGHTA, CDR2 FQGNSA. Trimming took 8 bases from V and 4 from J; bases not matched to a gene: 5. The CDR3 loop reads CASGGSSYEQYF. The CDR3, as DNA: TGTGCCAGCGGCGGGAGTAGTTACGAGCAGTACTTC. The full variable domain, its missing parts supplied by reference TRBV7-2 and TRBJ2-7, is GAGVSQSPSNKVTEKGKDVELRCDPISGHTALYWYRQSLGQGLEFLIYFQGNSAPDKSGLPSDRFSAERTGGSVSTLTIQRTQQEDSAVYLCASGGSSYEQYFGPGTRLTVT.

The chain is built from TRBV19 and TRBJ2-5, with 8 bases that match TRBD2. From germline, CDR1 is LNHDA and CDR2 SQIVND (reference sequence). The CDR3 contains 16 residues. J lost 4 bases, V lost 7 bases, and 14 bases had no gene match. The CDR3 loop reads CASKDAGGAKGETQYF. The CDR3 coding sequence is TGTGCCAGTAAGGATGCGGGGGGCGCCAAAGGAGAGACCCAGTACTTC.

The chain recombines TRBV10-1 with TRBJ2-7; 7 bases fit TRBD1. The V gene's germline CDR1 is WNHNN and CDR2 SYGVQD (reference sequence). V dropped 7 bases and J dropped 1; count of bases not matched to a gene: 10. This CDR3 region has 15 residues. CDR3 coding DNA: TGCGCCAGCACCCAAAGGGACAGCCTATCCTACGAGCAGTACTTC. Translated, it gives CASTQRDSLSYEQYF.

This rearrangement joins TRBV9 to TRBJ2-2, with a weak D call TRBD2 (6 bases). The CDR3 covers 14 residues. In germline, CDR1 is SGDLS, CDR2 YYNGEE. The V gene lost 0 bases and the J gene lost 7 bases, with 10 bases spanning the gap. CDR3 sequence reads: CASSVDTSSGELFF. DNA for the CDR3: TGTGCCAGCAGCGTAGACACTAGCAGCGGGGAGCTGTTTTTT.

The J gene is TRBJ2-7, the V gene TRBV9; D perhaps matches TRBD1 (5 bases). V was trimmed by 0 bases and J by 2 bases, leaving 9 bases between them. The CDR3 runs to 14 residues. Germline V gives CDR1 SGDLS, CDR2 YYNGEE. This CDR3 reads CASSVDQGPYEQYF. The CDR3 DNA follows: TGTGCCAGCAGCGTAGATCAGGGTCCCTACGAGCAGTACTTC.

The genes are TRBV4-2 and TRBJ2-7, with 9 positions matching TRBD2. CDR3 length: 16 amino acids. Germline assignment: CDR1 LGHNA and CDR2 YNFKEQ. V dropped 0 bases and J dropped 3; count of bases not matched to a gene: 6. The chain's CDR3 is CASSQEAGGLGYEQYF. The CDR3 region has the DNA TGTGCCAGCAGCCAAGAAGCGGGGGGTTTAGGCTACGAGCAGTACTTC.

This clone came up once. CDR3 protein: CASSLEGVYGYTF. The CDR3 DNA is TGTGCCAGCAGCTTGGAAGGGGTCTATGGCTACACCTTC. This rearrangement joins TRBV7-2 to TRBJ1-2, with D possibly being TRBD1 (5 bases). CDR1 SGHTA and CDR2 FQGNSA come from the germline V gene. V was cut by 3 bases and J by 4 bases, with 9 bases left in between. The CDR3 spans 13 residues.

The V and J genes are TRBV4-1 and TRBJ2-7; D might be TRBD1 (6 bases). This CDR3 spans 18 amino acids. Between the trimmed V and J ends, which lost 3 bases and 7 bases, there was a span of 28 bases. Germline V gene sequence: CDR1 MGHRA, CDR2 YSYEKL. In DNA form, the CDR3 reads TGCGCCAGCAGCCATACACTCGGGGCCGCAGGGGCTGTCGGAGAGCAGTACTTC. Residues: CASSHTLGAAGAVGEQYF.

The gene calls are TRBV6-2 or TRBV6-3 and TRBJ2-4; unclear D gene. The CDR3 has 16 residues. Trimming stripped 0 bases from V and 0 bases from J, with 9 bases between. Germline loops: CDR1 MNHEY, CDR2 SVGEGT. CDR3 in DNA: TGTGCCAGCAGTTACTCGATTGGGCTAGCCAAAAACATTCAGTACTTC. As protein: CASSYSIGLAKNIQYF.

This clone was detected only a few times. Compared with germline, one end of the junction differs, possibly owing to a read error. This chain links TRBV12-3 or TRBV12-4 with TRBJ1-2, with D maybe TRBD1 (6 bases). CDR3 length: 13 amino acids. For the CDR3, the DNA is TGTGCCAGCACTTTAGGGGGGCTATCGGGCTACACCTTC. Its translation is CASTLGGLSGYTF.

The chain couples TRBV11-1 to TRBJ1-1; 10 bases align to TRBD1. V lost 4 bases and J lost 2; bases outside the gene matches: 7. This CDR3 comprises 16 residues. Germline loops: CDR1 SGHAT, CDR2 FQDESV (reference sequence). CDR3 region: CASSSAWDRGNTEAFF. For the CDR3, the DNA is TGTGCCAGCAGCTCGGCCTGGGACAGGGGAAACACTGAAGCTTTCTTT.

The chain has TRBV4-1 and TRBJ2-7, with D perhaps matching TRBD2 (5 bases). The germline V and J ends were trimmed by 3 bases and 3 bases, with 15 bases remaining between them. CDR3 length: 15 residues. Germline CDR1 is MGHRA and CDR2 is YSYEKL. As DNA, the CDR3 is TGCGCCAGCAGCCATCCTGACAACCGGGGCTACGAGCAGTACTTC. Its translation: CASSHPDNRGYEQYF.

The chain uses TRBV28 and TRBJ1-5; the D gene is possibly TRBD1 (6 bases). The ends were cut back, 5 bases at V and 6 bases at J, with 14 bases in the middle. CDR3 length: 14 residues. CDR1 and CDR2 (germline): MDHEN, SYDVKM. The CDR3 loop is CASSTGGAVQPQHF. Written as DNA, the CDR3 is TGTGCCAGCAGTACGGGGGGCGCTGTTCAGCCCCAGCATTTT.

The chain uses TRBV6-5 and TRBJ1-2; D may be TRBD1 (5 bases). The CDR3 has 13 residues. In germline, CDR1 is MNHEY, CDR2 SVGAGI. V was clipped by 2 bases and J by 7 bases, with 11 bases between them. Here the CDR3 reads CASSYENGAGYTF. The CDR3, as DNA: TGTGCCAGCAGTTACGAGAATGGGGCTGGCTACACCTTC.